This T cell receptor (beta chain) was captured by sequencing in a study of T cell changes during pregnancy in multiple sclerosis. Per the germline V gene, CDR1 is SNHLY and CDR2 is FYNNEI. The length of the CDR3 is 13 residues. V trimming: 7 bases; J trimming: 7 bases; junction bases outside the gene matches: 7. Repertoires were generated with immunoSEQ multiplex PCR, while TCRdb's copy carries only in-frame clones and drops some. The sample contains around 120,000 clones, 80% to 95% of which appear only once. The TCR was taken from a female donor with multiple sclerosis, enrolled in a pregnancy study. The source material was peripheral blood, sampled after pregnancy. The chain joins TRBV2 to TRBJ1-1; 9 nucleotides match TRBD1. CDR3 nucleotide sequence: TGTGCCAGCACCTGGACAGGGGAGTATGAAGCTTTCTTT. Its protein is CASTWTGEYEAFF.